One T cell receptor beta chain is described in this entry. In the study's own analysis: Amplification of reference gene primers provided the estimated nucleated cell counts. Produced via immunoSEQ multiplex PCR; TCRdb's table is partial and in-frame only. That table gives V, J and clone size, and the DNA gave D and trimming. The sample has under 75,000 clones; about 92% are singletons. These data belong to a study of blood T cell repertoires in COVID-19. About the study: Both acute and convalescent COVID-19 samples were obtained from the United States, Italy and Spain.

The germline CDR1 and CDR2 sequences are KGHDR and SFDVKD. This CDR3 has 15 amino acids. With 2 bases removed from V and 4 bases from J, the gap between germline ends came to 13 bases. The sequenced sample consisted of peripheral blood. The V gene is TRBV24-1, the J gene TRBJ1-1, with a tentative D call TRBD1 (5 bases). The TCR was taken from a man between 45 and 60 years old with active COVID-19. The DNA for the CDR3 is TGTGCCACCAGTGATTCGGGGGGTCGGAGCACTGAAGCTTTCTTT. Translating it yields CATSDSGGRSTEAFF.